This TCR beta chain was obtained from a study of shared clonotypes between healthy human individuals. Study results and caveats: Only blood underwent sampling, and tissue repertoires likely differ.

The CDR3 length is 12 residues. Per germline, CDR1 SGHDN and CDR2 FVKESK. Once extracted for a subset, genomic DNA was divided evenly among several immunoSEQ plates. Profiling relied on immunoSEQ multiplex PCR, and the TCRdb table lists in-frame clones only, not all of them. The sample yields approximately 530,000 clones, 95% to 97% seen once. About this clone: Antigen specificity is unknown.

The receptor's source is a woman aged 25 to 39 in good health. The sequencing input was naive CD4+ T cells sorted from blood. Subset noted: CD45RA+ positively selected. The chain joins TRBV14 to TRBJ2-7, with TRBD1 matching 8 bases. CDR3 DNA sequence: TGTGCGAAGGACAGGGCGGCCTACGAGCAGTACTTC. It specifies CAKDRAAYEQYF.